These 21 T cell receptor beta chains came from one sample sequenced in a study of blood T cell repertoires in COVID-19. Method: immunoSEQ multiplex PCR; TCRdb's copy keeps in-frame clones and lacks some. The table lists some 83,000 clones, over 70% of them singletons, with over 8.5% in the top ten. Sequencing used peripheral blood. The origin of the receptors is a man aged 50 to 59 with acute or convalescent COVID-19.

The CDR3 protein is CASSPQAGGWETQYF. The CDR3 coding sequence is TGTGCCAGCAGTCCCCAAGCCGGCGGGTGGGAGACCCAGTACTTC. The chain links TRBV2 to TRBJ2-5; maybe TRBD2 (5 bases). CDR3 length equals 15 residues. Germline lookup yields CDR1 SNHLY and CDR2 FYNNEI. Trimming cost V 5 bases and J 5 bases, with 18 bases left between them. Together with reference TRBV2 and TRBJ2-5, the CDR3 gives the full variable domain: EPEVTQTPSHQVTQMGQEVILRCVPISNHLYFYWYRQILGQKVEFLVSFYNNEISEKSEIFDDQFSVERPDGSNFTLKIRSTKLEDSAMYFCASSPQAGGWETQYFGPGTRLLVL.

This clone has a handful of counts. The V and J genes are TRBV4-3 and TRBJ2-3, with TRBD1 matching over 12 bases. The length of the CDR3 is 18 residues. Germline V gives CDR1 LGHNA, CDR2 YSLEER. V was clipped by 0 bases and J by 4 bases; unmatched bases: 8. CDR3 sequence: CASSQEGTGGGSSDTQYF. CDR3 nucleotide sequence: TGCGCCAGCAGCCAAGAGGGGACAGGGGGCGGCTCTTCAGATACGCAGTATTTT.

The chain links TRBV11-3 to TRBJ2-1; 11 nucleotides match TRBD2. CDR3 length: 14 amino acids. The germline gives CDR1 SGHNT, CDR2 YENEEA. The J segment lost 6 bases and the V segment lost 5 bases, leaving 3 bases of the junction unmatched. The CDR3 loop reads CASSTGLAGNEQFF. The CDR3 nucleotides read TGTGCCAGCAGCACTGGACTAGCGGGCAATGAGCAGTTCTTC.

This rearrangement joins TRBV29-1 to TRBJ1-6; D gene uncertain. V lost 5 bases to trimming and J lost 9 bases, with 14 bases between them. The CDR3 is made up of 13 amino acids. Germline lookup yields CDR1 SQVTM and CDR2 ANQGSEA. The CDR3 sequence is CSVRPEASSPLHF. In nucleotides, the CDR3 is TGCAGCGTTCGACCAGAGGCCAGTTCACCCCTCCACTTT.

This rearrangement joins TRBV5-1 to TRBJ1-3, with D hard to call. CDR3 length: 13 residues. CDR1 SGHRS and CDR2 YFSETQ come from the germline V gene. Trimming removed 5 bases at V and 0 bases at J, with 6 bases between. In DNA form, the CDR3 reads TGCGCCAGCAGTGAGAGCTCTGGAAACACCATATATTTT. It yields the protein CASSESSGNTIYF.

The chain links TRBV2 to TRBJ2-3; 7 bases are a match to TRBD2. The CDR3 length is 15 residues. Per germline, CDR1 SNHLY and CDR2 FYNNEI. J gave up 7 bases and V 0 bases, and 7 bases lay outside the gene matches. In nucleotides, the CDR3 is TGTGCCAGCAGTGAAGCGGGGGGGGTGGTGAATACGCAGTATTTT. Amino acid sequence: CASSEAGGVVNTQYF.

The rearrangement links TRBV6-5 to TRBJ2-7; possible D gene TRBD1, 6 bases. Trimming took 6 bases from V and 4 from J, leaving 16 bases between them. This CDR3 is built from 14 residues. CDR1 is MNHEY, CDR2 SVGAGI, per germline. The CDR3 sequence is CASSRTVELYEQYF. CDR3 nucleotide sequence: TGTGCCAGCAGCCGGACAGTGGAGTTATACGAGCAGTACTTC.

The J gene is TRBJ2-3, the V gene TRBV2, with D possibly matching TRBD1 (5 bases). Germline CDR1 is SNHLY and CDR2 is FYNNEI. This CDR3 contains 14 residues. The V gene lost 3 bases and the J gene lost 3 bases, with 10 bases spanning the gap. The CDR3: CASSDNRRTDTQYF. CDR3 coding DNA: TGTGCCAGCAGTGATAACAGGAGAACAGATACGCAGTATTTT.

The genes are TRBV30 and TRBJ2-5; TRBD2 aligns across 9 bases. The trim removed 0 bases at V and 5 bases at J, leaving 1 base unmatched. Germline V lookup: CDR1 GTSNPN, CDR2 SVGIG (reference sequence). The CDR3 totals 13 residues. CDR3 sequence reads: CAWSVLAGETQYF. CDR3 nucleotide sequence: TGTGCCTGGAGTGTACTAGCGGGCGAGACCCAGTACTTC.

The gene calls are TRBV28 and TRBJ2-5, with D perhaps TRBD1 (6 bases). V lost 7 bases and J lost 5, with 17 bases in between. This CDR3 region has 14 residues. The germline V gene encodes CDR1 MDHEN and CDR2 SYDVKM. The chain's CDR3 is CASILRGGLETQYF. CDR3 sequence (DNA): TGTGCCAGCATTCTCCGTGGGGGCTTGGAGACCCAGTACTTC.

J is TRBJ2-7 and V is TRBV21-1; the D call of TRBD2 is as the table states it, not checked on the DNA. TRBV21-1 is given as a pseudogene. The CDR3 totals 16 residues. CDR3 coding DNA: TGTGCCAGCAGCGCGAACTTTAGCGGGACCACCTACGAGCAGTACTTC. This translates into CASSANFSGTTYEQYF.

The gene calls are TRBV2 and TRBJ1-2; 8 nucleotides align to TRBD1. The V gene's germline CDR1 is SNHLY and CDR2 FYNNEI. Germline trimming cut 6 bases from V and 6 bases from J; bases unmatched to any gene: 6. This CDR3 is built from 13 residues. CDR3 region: CASRPDRGDGYTF. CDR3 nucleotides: TGTGCCAGCAGACCTGACAGGGGCGATGGCTACACCTTC.

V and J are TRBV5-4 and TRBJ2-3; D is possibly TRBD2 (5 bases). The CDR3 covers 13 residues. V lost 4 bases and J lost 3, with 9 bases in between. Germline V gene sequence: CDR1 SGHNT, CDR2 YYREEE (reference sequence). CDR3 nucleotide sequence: TGTGCCAGCAGCCTACCGGGAACAGATACGCAGTATTTT. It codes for CASSLPGTDTQYF.

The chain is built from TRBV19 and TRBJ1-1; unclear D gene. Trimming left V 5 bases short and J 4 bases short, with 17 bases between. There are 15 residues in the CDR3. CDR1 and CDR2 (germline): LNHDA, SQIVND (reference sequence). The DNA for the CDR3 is TGTGCCAGTAGTTCCCGAGTGAGGGCGGCCACTGAAGCTTTCTTT. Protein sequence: CASSSRVRAATEAFF.

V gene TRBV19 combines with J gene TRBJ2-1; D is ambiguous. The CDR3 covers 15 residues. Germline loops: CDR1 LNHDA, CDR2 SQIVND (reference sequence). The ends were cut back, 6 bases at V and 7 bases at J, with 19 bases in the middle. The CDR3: CASSKAELSTNEQFF. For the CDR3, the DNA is TGTGCCAGTAGCAAGGCGGAACTTTCAACGAATGAGCAGTTCTTC. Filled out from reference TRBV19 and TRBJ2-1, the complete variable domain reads DGGITQSPKYLFRKEGQNVTLSCEQNLNHDAMYWYRQDPGQGLRLIYYSQIVNDFQKGDIAEGYSVSREKKESFPLTVTSAQKNPTAFYLCASSKAELSTNEQFFGPGTRLTVL.

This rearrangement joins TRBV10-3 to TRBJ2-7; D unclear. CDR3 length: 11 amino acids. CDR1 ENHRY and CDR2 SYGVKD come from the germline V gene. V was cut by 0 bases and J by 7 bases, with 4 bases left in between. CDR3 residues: CAISESREQYF. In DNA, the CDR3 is TGTGCCATCAGTGAGTCGAGGGAGCAGTACTTC.

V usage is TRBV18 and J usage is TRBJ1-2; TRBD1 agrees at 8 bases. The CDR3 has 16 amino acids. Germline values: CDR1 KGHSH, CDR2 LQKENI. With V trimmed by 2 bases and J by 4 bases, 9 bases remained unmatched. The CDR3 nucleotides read TGTGCCAGCTCACCAGGTTCGACAGGGGAAGGCTATGGCTACACCTTC. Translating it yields CASSPGSTGEGYGYTF. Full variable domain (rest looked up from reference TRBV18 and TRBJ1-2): NAGVMQNPRHLVRRRGQEARLRCSPMKGHSHVYWYRQLPEEGLKFMVYLQKENIIDESGMPKERFSAEFPKEGPSILRIQQVVRGDSAAYFCASSPGSTGEGYGYTFGSGTRLTVV.

The CDR3 loop is CATQNHNSPLHF. CDR3 DNA: TGTGCTACACAGAACCATAATTCACCCCTCCACTTT. The chain carries TRBV19 and TRBJ1-6; the D is unclear. Per germline, CDR1 LNHDA and CDR2 SQIVND (reference sequence). The CDR3 covers 12 residues. Full variable domain (rest looked up from reference TRBV19 and TRBJ1-6): DGGITQSPKYLFRKEGQNVTLSCEQNLNHDAMYWYRQDPGQGLRLIYYSQIVNDFQKGDIAEGYSVSREKKESFPLTVTSAQKNPTAFYLCATQNHNSPLHFGNGTRLTVT.

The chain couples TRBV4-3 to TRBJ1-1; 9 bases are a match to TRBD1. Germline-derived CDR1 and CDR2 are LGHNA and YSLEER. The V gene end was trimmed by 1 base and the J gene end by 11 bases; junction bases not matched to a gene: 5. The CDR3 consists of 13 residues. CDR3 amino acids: CASSQGTGVRAFF. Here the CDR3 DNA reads TGCGCCAGCAGCCAAGGGACAGGGGTAAGGGCTTTCTTT.

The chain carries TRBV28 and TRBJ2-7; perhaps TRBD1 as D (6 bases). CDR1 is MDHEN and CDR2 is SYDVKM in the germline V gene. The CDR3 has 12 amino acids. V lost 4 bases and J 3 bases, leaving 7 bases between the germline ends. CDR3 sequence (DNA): TGTGCCAGCAGTTGGGGACACTACGAGCAGTACTTC. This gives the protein CASSWGHYEQYF.

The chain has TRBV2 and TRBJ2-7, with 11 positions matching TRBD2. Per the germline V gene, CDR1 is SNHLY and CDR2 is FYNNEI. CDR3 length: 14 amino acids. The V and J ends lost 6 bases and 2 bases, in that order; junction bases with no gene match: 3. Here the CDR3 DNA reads TGTGCCAGCAGGGTAGCGGGGGGGCCCTACGAGCAGTACTTC. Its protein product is CASRVAGGPYEQYF.